Below are 32 T cell receptor beta chains sequenced from a single sample in a study of blood T cell repertoires in COVID-19. Clones were read by immunoSEQ multiplex PCR, and TCRdb kept only the in-frame ones, dropping some. In the table there are 120,000 or so clones, approximately 86% of which are singletons. The sequencing input was peripheral blood. The receptors originated from a human donor in a cohort sampled during active COVID-19.

V and J are TRBV5-8 and TRBJ2-7, with a weak D call TRBD2 (5 bases). Germline CDR1 reads SGHTS; CDR2 reads YDEGEE. The CDR3 consists of 14 residues. V was trimmed by 1 base and J by 2 bases, leaving 10 bases between them. In DNA form, the CDR3 reads TGTGCCAGCAGCTTGCGGGGTATCGCCTACGAGCAGTACTTC. Protein sequence: CASSLRGIAYEQYF. The entire variable domain, with the rest obtained from reference TRBV5-8 and TRBJ2-7, is as follows: EAGVTQSPTHLIKTRGQQATLRCSPISGHTSVYWYQQALGLGLQFLLWYDEGEERNRGNFPPRFSGRQFPNYSSELNVNALELEDSALYLCASSLRGIAYEQYFGPGTRLTVT.

V gene TRBV5-1 combines with J gene TRBJ1-1; D is possibly TRBD1 (5 bases). The CDR3 totals 14 residues. Trimming left V 1 base short and J 0 bases short, with 7 bases between. Germline CDR1 SGHRS, CDR2 YFSETQ. The CDR3 loop reads CASSLLQVNTEAFF. CDR3 bases: TGCGCCAGCAGCTTGTTACAGGTGAACACTGAAGCTTTCTTT.

The chain couples TRBV3-1 (or the pseudogene TRBV3-2) to TRBJ1-5; 9 positions match TRBD1. The CDR3 sequence is 14 residues long. CDR1 is LGHDT and CDR2 is YNNKEL in the germline V gene (reference sequence). The junction had 7 bases not matched to a gene; V was cut back by 6 bases and J by 7 bases. This chain's CDR3 is CASRGTGFGQPQHF. The CDR3 region has the DNA TGTGCCAGCAGAGGGACAGGGTTCGGCCAGCCCCAGCATTTT.

CDR3 nucleotides: TGTGCCAGCTCACCTTCTGGGGCGGGAACCAGCACAGATACGCAGTATTTT. Its protein is CASSPSGAGTSTDTQYF. The chain recombines TRBV18 with TRBJ2-3, with D perhaps TRBD2 (6 bases). The CDR3 has 17 amino acids. The ends were cut back, 3 bases at V and 0 bases at J, with 16 bases in the middle. Germline V gene data show CDR1 as KGHSH and CDR2 as LQKENI.

The rearrangement uses TRBV2 and TRBJ2-3; 12 bases line up with TRBD2. This CDR3 has 15 residues. The germline V gene encodes CDR1 SNHLY and CDR2 FYNNEI. V lost 5 bases to trimming and J lost 6 bases; unmatched junction nucleotides: 6. The CDR3 reads CASSLLAGGGDTQYF. CDR3 nucleotides: TGTGCCAGCAGTCTACTAGCGGGGGGCGGGGATACGCAGTATTTT.

The chain carries TRBV3-1 (or the pseudogene TRBV3-2) and TRBJ1-6, with D perhaps TRBD1 (6 bases). Deletions cut 3 bases from V and 13 bases from J, with 13 bases between. The V gene's germline CDR1 is LGHDT and CDR2 YNNKEL (reference sequence). The CDR3 extends over 13 amino acids. CDR3 amino acids: CASSQADRGPLHF. The DNA of the CDR3 is TGTGCCAGCAGCCAGGCGGACAGAGGGCCCCTCCACTTT.

V is TRBV24-1 and J is TRBJ2-3; perhaps TRBD1 as D (6 bases). The germline gives CDR1 KGHDR, CDR2 SFDVKD. V lost 6 bases to trimming and J lost 4 bases, with 13 bases between them. This CDR3 is built from 14 residues. The CDR3 is CATSTGYGADTQYF. The CDR3 nucleotides are TGTGCCACCAGTACAGGGTATGGGGCAGATACGCAGTATTTT.

The genes are TRBV5-6 and TRBJ1-6; no reliable D call. CDR3 length: 16 residues. V was pared by 4 bases and J by 5 bases, with 16 bases between. CDR1 is SGHDT and CDR2 is YYEEEE in the germline V gene. The CDR3 sequence is CASSLPVGGNNSPLHF. For the CDR3, the DNA is TGTGCCAGCAGCCTCCCGGTTGGCGGGAATAATTCACCCCTCCACTTT.

V and J are TRBV19 and TRBJ1-2, with TRBD1 matching 11 bases. Germline assignment: CDR1 LNHDA and CDR2 SQIVND (reference sequence). Trimming took 6 bases from V and 4 from J; bases not matched to a gene: 16. The CDR3 is 18 amino acids. CDR3 DNA sequence: TGTGCCAGTAGCTATTATAATTTCGGGACAGGGGGTTTCTATGGCTACACCTTC. It specifies CASSYYNFGTGGFYGYTF.

The chain uses TRBV9 and TRBJ1-1, with TRBD1 identical over 7 bases. The V gene end was trimmed by 0 bases and the J gene end by 0 bases; junction bases not matched to a gene: 5. The length of the CDR3 is 16 residues. Germline values: CDR1 SGDLS, CDR2 YYNGEE. The DNA for the CDR3 is TGTGCCAGCAGCGTAGGCCAGGGGGGCATGAACACTGAAGCTTTCTTT. This translates into CASSVGQGGMNTEAFF.

This clone was detected a few times. The gene calls are TRBV29-1 and TRBJ1-2, with 7 bases identical to TRBD1. From germline, CDR1 is SQVTM and CDR2 ANQGSEA. This CDR3 has 14 residues. Germline trimming cut 6 bases from V and 7 bases from J; bases unmatched to any gene: 14. CDR3 loop: CSVEFTQGVGGYTF. CDR3 bases: TGCAGCGTCGAATTCACCCAGGGGGTTGGTGGCTACACCTTC.

This clone was recorded only once. The chain couples TRBV5-4 to TRBJ2-5, with 8 bases identical to TRBD1. CDR3 length: 14 amino acids. Per germline, CDR1 SGHNT and CDR2 YYREEE (reference sequence). V lost 4 bases, J lost 2 bases, and 4 bases stayed unmatched. The CDR3 here is CASSLGQEQETQYF. The DNA of the CDR3 is TGTGCCAGCAGCCTGGGACAGGAACAAGAGACCCAGTACTTC.

This sequence joins TRBV7-6 and TRBJ1-6, with 8 bases fitting TRBD1. The CDR3 runs to 16 residues. The V gene's germline CDR1 is SGHVS and CDR2 FNYEAQ. Trimming at V came to 3 bases and at J to 7 bases, leaving 8 bases not matched to a gene. The CDR3: CASSFKTGQVNSPLHF. The CDR3 region has the DNA TGTGCCAGCAGCTTCAAGACGGGACAGGTGAATTCACCCCTCCACTTT.

This sequence joins TRBV9 and TRBJ2-7, with TRBD1 matching 7 bases. This CDR3 is 14 amino acids long. Per the germline V gene, CDR1 is SGDLS and CDR2 is YYNGEE. V shed 4 bases and J 5 bases; nucleotides not matched to a gene: 9. CDR3 bases: TGTGCCAGCAGCTCCCGACAGGGTATGCACGAGCAGTACTTC. It yields the protein CASSSRQGMHEQYF.

This chain uses TRBV7-6 with TRBJ1-5; D is possibly TRBD1 (5 bases). Germline CDR1 and CDR2: SGHVS and FNYEAQ. There are 15 residues in the CDR3. Trimming shortened V by 1 base and J by 4 bases, and 11 bases separated the two germline ends. CDR3 loop: CASSLVAGQNQPQHF. The CDR3 region has the DNA TGTGCCAGCAGCTTAGTGGCAGGACAAAATCAGCCCCAGCATTTT. Together with reference TRBV7-6 and TRBJ1-5, the CDR3 gives the full variable domain: GAGVSQSPRYKVTKRGQDVALRCDPISGHVSLYWYRQALGQGPEFLTYFNYEAQQDKSGLPNDRFSAERPEGSISTLTIQRTEQRDSAMYRCASSLVAGQNQPQHFGDGTRLSIL.

The V and J genes are TRBV19 and TRBJ2-1, with TRBD1 identical over 7 bases. CDR3 length: 14 residues. CDR1 and CDR2 (germline): LNHDA, SQIVND (reference sequence). The junction had 14 bases not matched to a gene; V was cut back by 3 bases and J by 15 bases. DNA for the CDR3: TGTGCCAGTAGTATTCTCAAAATACAGGGGCGGTTGTTCTTC. Its protein is CASSILKIQGRLFF.

The chain combines TRBV11-3 with TRBJ2-7; TRBD2 matches at 13 bases. Germline CDR1 reads SGHNT; CDR2 reads YENEEA. This CDR3 comprises 15 residues. The trim removed 5 bases at V and 2 bases at J, leaving 3 bases unmatched. The CDR3 region is CASSPGTSGAYEQYF. For the CDR3, the DNA is TGTGCCAGCAGCCCCGGGACTAGCGGGGCCTACGAGCAGTACTTC. The full variable domain, completed using reference TRBV11-3 and TRBJ2-7, is EAGVVQSPRYKIIEKKQPVAFWCNPISGHNTLYWYLQNLGQGPELLIRYENEEAVDDSQLPKDRFSAERLKGVDSTLKIQPAELGDSAVYLCASSPGTSGAYEQYFGPGTRLTVT.

CDR3 region: CATSRVFSGQSNYGYTF. CDR3 coding DNA: TGTGCCACCAGCAGAGTGTTCTCGGGACAGTCTAACTATGGCTACACCTTC. This chain links TRBV15 with TRBJ1-2, with 7 positions matching TRBD1. The CDR3 has 17 residues. V trimming: 1 base; J trimming: 0 bases; junction bases outside the gene matches: 8. Looked up from germline, CDR1 is LNHNV and CDR2 is YYDKDF (reference sequence).

The chain is built from TRBV5-6 and TRBJ1-2; 7 bases fit TRBD1. Trimming took 6 bases from V and 7 from J; bases not matched to a gene: 12. Germline lookup yields CDR1 SGHDT and CDR2 YYEEEE. The CDR3 contains 14 residues. CDR3 loop: CASKGAMKSGGYTF. The CDR3, as DNA: TGTGCCAGCAAGGGGGCCATGAAGAGCGGTGGCTACACCTTC. The complete variable domain, with remaining parts taken from reference TRBV5-6 and TRBJ1-2, reads DAGVTQSPTHLIKTRGQQVTLRCSPKSGHDTVSWYQQALGQGPQFIFQYYEEEERQRGNFPDRFSGHQFPNYSSELNVNALLLGDSALYLCASKGAMKSGGYTFGSGTRLTVV.

This CDR3 reads CASSQEDRGNVDTIYF. The CDR3 nucleotides are TGTGCCAGCAGCCAGGAAGACAGGGGAAACGTAGACACCATATATTTT. The chain employs TRBV4-2 and TRBJ1-3, with 8 bases lining up with TRBD1. The CDR3 consists of 16 residues. With V trimmed by 3 bases and J by 8 bases, 12 bases remained unmatched. Germline V gives CDR1 LGHNA, CDR2 YNFKEQ.

V and J are TRBV28 and TRBJ2-1; 14 bases are shared with TRBD2. This CDR3 has 18 residues. Looked up from germline, CDR1 is MDHEN and CDR2 is SYDVKM. J lost 5 bases, V lost 5 bases, and 11 bases had no gene match. The CDR3 here is CASSPTSGRAGVNNEQFF. DNA for the CDR3: TGTGCCAGCAGTCCGACTAGCGGGAGGGCCGGGGTCAACAATGAGCAGTTCTTC. Full variable domain (rest looked up from reference TRBV28 and TRBJ2-1): DVKVTQSSRYLVKRTGEKVFLECVQDMDHENMFWYRQDPGLGLRLIYFSYDVKMKEKGDIPEGYSVSREKKERFSLILESASTNQTSMYLCASSPTSGRAGVNNEQFFGPGTRLTVL.

The chain carries TRBV5-6 and TRBJ2-7; 10 nucleotides agree with TRBD1. Germline V gene data show CDR1 as SGHDT and CDR2 as YYEEEE. CDR3 length equals 15 residues. J lost 2 bases, V lost 0 bases, and 2 bases had no gene match. CDR3 DNA: TGTGCCAGCAGCTTGGGGACAGGGGGGACCTACGAGCAGTACTTC. It encodes CASSLGTGGTYEQYF.

The rearrangement joins TRBV6-5 to TRBJ2-5; weak D call: TRBD1 (6 bases). The germline gives CDR1 MNHEY, CDR2 SVGAGI. The CDR3 is made up of 12 amino acids. V was clipped by 11 bases and J by 5 bases, with 15 bases between them. CDR3 region: CAGTGPGETQYF. CDR3 nucleotides: TGTGCCGGCACAGGGCCCGGGGAGACCCAGTACTTC.

This clone has just a few counts. The genes are TRBV24-1 and TRBJ2-1; D remains ambiguous. CDR1 is KGHDR and CDR2 is SFDVKD in the germline V gene. The V gene lost 3 bases and the J gene lost 0 bases, with 5 bases spanning the gap. This CDR3 region has 14 residues. DNA of the CDR3: TGTGCCACCAGTGATCTCAGCTCCTACAATGAGCAGTTCTTC. Translated, it gives CATSDLSSYNEQFF.

The rearrangement links TRBV30 to TRBJ2-5; D might be TRBD1 (7 bases). Germline CDR1 and CDR2: GTSNPN and SVGIG (reference sequence). The CDR3 totals 14 residues. V was shortened by 0 bases and J by 5 bases, with 13 bases between the two germline ends. The CDR3 protein is CAWSVQAGGETQYF. DNA for the CDR3: TGTGCCTGGAGTGTACAGGCAGGGGGGGAGACCCAGTACTTC.

The chain has TRBV24-1 and TRBJ2-5; maybe TRBD1 (6 bases). The length of the CDR3 is 14 residues. CDR1 is KGHDR, CDR2 SFDVKD, per germline. V lost 0 bases and J 5 bases, leaving 9 bases between the germline ends. As DNA, the CDR3 is TGTGCCACCAGTGATTTGACAGGGACGGAGACCCAGTACTTC. Translated, it gives CATSDLTGTETQYF.

The chain links TRBV14 to TRBJ2-1; TRBD2 aligns across 14 bases. Trimming took 3 bases from V and 3 from J; bases not matched to a gene: 4. Germline V lookup: CDR1 SGHDN, CDR2 FVKESK. This CDR3 contains 17 residues. This chain's CDR3 is CASSQTSGRALYNEQFF. In nucleotides, the CDR3 is TGTGCCAGCAGCCAGACTAGCGGGAGGGCCCTCTACAATGAGCAGTTCTTC.

This chain connects TRBV11-3 to TRBJ2-3; the match to TRBD2 covers 14 bases. V lost 1 base to trimming and J lost 6 bases; unmatched junction nucleotides: 3. In germline, CDR1 is SGHNT, CDR2 YENEEA. CDR3 length: 16 residues. CDR3 sequence reads: CASSLGLAGGWDTQYF. The CDR3 bases are TGTGCCAGCAGCTTAGGACTAGCGGGAGGGTGGGATACGCAGTATTTT.

The chain has TRBV27 and TRBJ1-6; possible D gene TRBD1, 6 bases. The germline V gene has CDR1 MNHEY and CDR2 SMNVEV (reference sequence). V dropped 5 bases and J dropped 6 bases, with 20 bases sitting between them. CDR3 length: 17 residues. The CDR3 region has the DNA TGTGCCAGCAGTCCTTATTCCGGACAGTCCCCTAATTCACCCCTCCACTTT. It translates to CASSPYSGQSPNSPLHF.

The chain joins TRBV28 to TRBJ1-2; D uncertain. Between the trimmed V and J ends, which lost 8 bases and 6 bases, there was a span of 16 bases. The V gene's germline CDR1 is MDHEN and CDR2 SYDVKM. This CDR3 has 13 amino acids. The CDR3 sequence: CASRSQAVDGYTF. CDR3 coding DNA: TGTGCCAGCCGCTCCCAGGCCGTGGATGGCTACACCTTC.

V and J are TRBV11-2 and TRBJ1-4; a possible D gene is TRBD1 (6 bases). The CDR3 consists of 14 residues. Germline lookup yields CDR1 SGHAT and CDR2 FQNNGV. V lost 6 bases and J 7 bases, leaving 15 bases between the germline ends. CDR3 amino acids: CASSQGWVREKLFF. As DNA, the CDR3 is TGTGCCAGCAGTCAGGGGTGGGTGCGTGAAAAACTGTTTTTT.

This clone was seen a handful of times. The chain recombines TRBV7-6 with TRBJ2-1; 10 bases fit TRBD2. CDR1 is SGHVS, CDR2 FNYEAQ, per germline. The CDR3 has 18 amino acids. The V gene end was trimmed by 2 bases and the J gene end by 6 bases; junction bases not matched to a gene: 13. CDR3 residues: CASSLTPKASGGRNEQFF. The CDR3 DNA sequence: TGTGCCAGCAGCTTAACCCCTAAGGCTAGCGGGGGCCGCAATGAGCAGTTCTTC. The complete variable domain, with remaining parts taken from reference TRBV7-6 and TRBJ2-1, reads GAGVSQSPRYKVTKRGQDVALRCDPISGHVSLYWYRQALGQGPEFLTYFNYEAQQDKSGLPNDRFSAERPEGSISTLTIQRTEQRDSAMYRCASSLTPKASGGRNEQFFGPGTRLTVL.